Listed here are 23 T cell receptor beta chains from one sample, sequenced in a study of OX40 agonist ivuxolimab in advanced cancers. Profiling relied on immunoSEQ multiplex PCR, and the TCRdb table lists in-frame clones only, not all of them. The repertoire holds around 50,000 clones, with 79% as singletons. The source was CD4+ or CD8+ T cells sorted from blood, collected in a trial of the OX40 agonist ivuxolimab. The source is an adult with an advanced solid tumor such as melanoma, head and neck, liver or kidney cancer.

The CDR3 region has the DNA TGTGCCAGCAGCGCGGGGACCGTTCCTGGGGGCTACACCTTC. This translates into CASSAGTVPGGYTF. The chain joins TRBV6-6 to TRBJ1-2; D might be TRBD1 (5 bases). Looked up from germline, CDR1 is MNHNY and CDR2 is SVGAGI (reference sequence). CDR3 length: 14 residues. V was cut by 6 bases and J by 8 bases, with 19 bases left in between.

The genes are TRBV15 and TRBJ2-1; a possible D gene is TRBD2 (6 bases). Trimming took off 5 bases at V and 12 bases at J, with 26 bases between the two ends. This CDR3 is built from 16 residues. Germline V lookup: CDR1 LNHNV, CDR2 YYDKDF (reference sequence). CDR3 region: CATSWGGGGALVGQFF. Here the CDR3 DNA reads TGTGCCACCAGCTGGGGAGGAGGCGGGGCCCTGGTTGGGCAGTTCTTC.

The rearrangement links TRBV2 to TRBJ2-3; D possibly corresponds to TRBD1 (5 bases). The CDR3 sequence is 13 residues long. The V end was cut by 6 bases, the J end by 4 bases, with 11 bases between. Germline V CDR1 and CDR2: SNHLY, FYNNEI. The CDR3 here is CASSSGYADTQYF. CDR3 DNA: TGTGCCAGCAGCTCAGGGTATGCAGATACGCAGTATTTT.

This rearrangement joins TRBV9 to TRBJ1-3; weak D call: TRBD1 (6 bases). The CDR3 sequence is 16 residues long. Trimming pared 3 bases from V and 4 bases from J, leaving 17 bases between. CDR1 is SGDLS, CDR2 YYNGEE, per germline. The CDR3 spells CASSDLQGPPGNTIYF. The CDR3 DNA is TGTGCCAGCAGCGACTTACAGGGTCCTCCCGGAAACACCATATATTTT. The entire variable domain, with the rest obtained from reference TRBV9 and TRBJ1-3, is as follows: DSGVTQTPKHLITATGQRVTLRCSPRSGDLSVYWYQQSLDQGLQFLIQYYNGEERAKGNILERFSAQQFPDLHSELNLSSLELGDSALYFCASSDLQGPPGNTIYFGEGSWLTVV.

This rearrangement joins TRBV11-3 to TRBJ2-1, with no clear D. This CDR3 comprises 12 residues. Trimming took 5 bases from V and 5 from J, leaving 7 bases between them. CDR1 is SGHNT, CDR2 YENEEA, per germline. The CDR3 here is CASSPNNNEQFF. The CDR3 nucleotides read TGTGCCAGCAGCCCTAATAACAATGAGCAGTTCTTC.

This clone came up a few times. This chain connects TRBV6-5 to TRBJ2-3; D is perhaps TRBD1 or TRBD2 (6 bases each). Germline CDR1 MNHEY, CDR2 SVGAGI. The CDR3 is 14 residues long. V lost 6 bases and J 1 base, leaving 11 bases between the germline ends. This chain's CDR3 is CASRIGGRTDTQYF. CDR3 nucleotides: TGTGCCAGCAGAATAGGGGGGCGCACAGATACGCAGTATTTT.

The chain joins TRBV5-4 to TRBJ2-7; 15 bases match TRBD2. This CDR3 is built from 16 residues. Trimming cost V 4 bases and J 4 bases; bases outside gene matches: 6. CDR1 is SGHNT, CDR2 YYREEE, per germline (reference sequence). In DNA form, the CDR3 reads TGTGCCAGCAGCACCGCCGGACTAGCGGGAGGGTACGAGCAGTACTTC. It is translated as CASSTAGLAGGYEQYF.

The table lists this clone with a count of one. The CDR3 protein is CASSVQWAGTEAFF. The DNA for the CDR3 is TGTGCCAGCAGTGTCCAGTGGGCTGGGACTGAAGCTTTCTTT. The genes are TRBV6-1 and TRBJ1-1; D unclear. From germline, CDR1 is MNHNS and CDR2 SASEGT. The germline V and J ends were trimmed by 4 bases and 5 bases, with 14 bases remaining between them. This CDR3 is 14 amino acids long.

The chain uses TRBV18 and TRBJ2-1, with 7 bases lining up with TRBD2. Germline lookup yields CDR1 KGHSH and CDR2 LQKENI. Losses at the gene ends were 6 bases for V and 3 bases for J; bases not matched to a gene: 14. The CDR3 is made up of 17 amino acids. The CDR3 loop reads CASSPPSVGGYYNEQFF. The CDR3 nucleotides read TGTGCCAGCTCCCCCCCGAGTGTGGGAGGGTACTACAATGAGCAGTTCTTC. Filled out from reference TRBV18 and TRBJ2-1, the complete variable domain reads NAGVMQNPRHLVRRRGQEARLRCSPMKGHSHVYWYRQLPEEGLKFMVYLQKENIIDESGMPKERFSAEFPKEGPSILRIQQVVRGDSAAYFCASSPPSVGGYYNEQFFGPGTRLTVL.

The rearrangement joins TRBV7-2 to TRBJ1-2; D perhaps matches TRBD1 (5 bases). The CDR3 sequence is 16 residues long. Trimming pared 5 bases from V and 3 bases from J, leaving 19 bases between. The V gene's germline CDR1 is SGHTA and CDR2 FQGNSA. The CDR3 loop reads CASSVLGGRWDYGYTF. The CDR3 nucleotides are TGTGCCAGCAGCGTCTTGGGGGGTCGATGGGACTATGGCTACACCTTC.

This chain connects TRBV4-3 to TRBJ1-4, with TRBD1 matching 10 bases. Trimming cost V 3 bases and J 3 bases; bases outside gene matches: 4. Germline assignment: CDR1 LGHNA and CDR2 YSLEER. CDR3 size: 16 residues. Here the CDR3 DNA reads TGCGCCAGCAGCCAGGACAGGGGGGTGGCTAATGAAAAACTGTTTTTT. Amino acid sequence: CASSQDRGVANEKLFF.

The chain links TRBV10-3 to TRBJ1-5, with D possibly TRBD1 on 5 matching bases. The V end was cut by 3 bases, the J end by 5 bases, with 14 bases between. Germline CDR1 is ENHRY and CDR2 is SYGVKD. The CDR3 sequence is 15 residues long. DNA for the CDR3: TGTGCCATCAGTGACAGGCCAGGGACCGATCAGCCCCAGCATTTT. As protein: CAISDRPGTDQPQHF.

The CDR3 reads CASSSAAGGNTIYF. The CDR3 nucleotides are TGTGCCAGCAGCTCAGCGGCGGGTGGAAACACCATATATTTT. This chain joins TRBV7-3 and TRBJ1-3; D not certain. The ends were cut back, 4 bases at V and 3 bases at J, with 10 bases in the middle. Looked up from germline, CDR1 is SGHTA and CDR2 is FQGTGA. The CDR3 totals 14 residues. The whole variable domain, filled in from reference TRBV7-3 and TRBJ1-3, reads GAGVSQTPSNKVTEKGKYVELRCDPISGHTALYWYRQSLGQGPEFLIYFQGTGAADDSGLPNDRFFAVRPEGSVSTLKIQRTERGDSAVYLCASSSAAGGNTIYFGEGSWLTVV.

This clone has only a few counts. The genes are TRBV5-6 and TRBJ2-2; D tentatively fits TRBD1 or TRBD2 (5 bases each). Between the trimmed V and J ends, which lost 2 bases and 0 bases, there was a span of 14 bases. This CDR3 spans 17 amino acids. CDR1 SGHDT and CDR2 YYEEEE come from the germline V gene. CDR3 coding DNA: TGTGCCAGCAGCTTTAAGGGACCGCTAACGAACACCGGGGAGCTGTTTTTT. It codes for CASSFKGPLTNTGELFF.

The chain employs TRBV4-3 and TRBJ2-1, with 10 bases fitting TRBD2. This CDR3 contains 16 residues. Losses at the gene ends were 0 bases for V and 6 bases for J; bases not matched to a gene: 5. Germline-derived CDR1 and CDR2 are LGHNA and YSLEER. The CDR3: CASSQDKGLAANEQFF. In nucleotides, the CDR3 is TGCGCCAGCAGCCAAGATAAAGGACTAGCGGCCAATGAGCAGTTCTTC.

This clone has more than one count but fewer than ten. Relative to the germline gene, one junction end is altered; a read error may explain this. This chain links TRBV20-1 with TRBJ2-7; no firm D call. Per germline, CDR1 DFQATT and CDR2 SNEGSKA (reference sequence). This CDR3 is built from 9 residues. Written as DNA, the CDR3 is TGCAGTGTATCCTCCGAGCAGTACTTC. Its protein is CSVSSEQYF.

V gene TRBV9 combines with J gene TRBJ1-2, with D unclear. Germline assignment: CDR1 SGDLS and CDR2 YYNGEE. The CDR3 totals 14 residues. V lost 2 bases, J lost 4 bases, and 12 bases lay in between. The CDR3: CASSVTRSGYGYTF. The CDR3 nucleotides read TGTGCCAGCAGCGTCACTAGGAGTGGCTATGGCTACACCTTC.

V and J are TRBV14 and TRBJ2-5; 7 bases agree with TRBD1. This CDR3 spans 15 amino acids. The V gene's germline CDR1 is SGHDN and CDR2 FVKESK. V shed 3 bases and J 4 bases; nucleotides not matched to a gene: 8. CDR3 protein: CASSQTRGGGETQYF. Written as DNA, the CDR3 is TGTGCCAGCAGCCAGACTCGAGGGGGCGGAGAGACCCAGTACTTC.

The chain employs TRBV28 and TRBJ1-3; 9 bases align to TRBD1. In germline, CDR1 is MDHEN, CDR2 SYDVKM. This CDR3 has 14 amino acids. V shed 4 bases, J shed 5 bases, and the junction held 3 bases outside the gene matches. The CDR3 loop is CASSSGQGRNTIYF. CDR3 DNA: TGTGCCAGCAGTTCGGGACAGGGTAGAAACACCATATATTTT.

The chain joins TRBV5-4 to TRBJ2-7; D might be TRBD1 or TRBD2, each matching 5 bases. This CDR3 comprises 15 residues. Germline V CDR1 and CDR2: SGHNT, YYREEE (reference sequence). V dropped 3 bases and J dropped 5 bases, with 18 bases sitting between them. The CDR3 sequence: CASSYRSGTGNEQYF. DNA of the CDR3: TGTGCCAGCAGCTACAGATCAGGGACCGGGAACGAGCAGTACTTC.

The chain is built from TRBV7-2 and TRBJ2-7; perhaps TRBD1 as D (5 bases). The V end lost 5 bases, the J end lost 0 bases, and 11 bases lay between the germline ends. The CDR3 loop spans 14 amino acids. Germline V lookup: CDR1 SGHTA, CDR2 FQGNSA. CDR3 sequence (DNA): TGTGCCAGCAGCAGACAGAGGAGCTCCTACGAGCAGTACTTC. Amino acids: CASSRQRSSYEQYF.

V is TRBV4-3 and J is TRBJ2-7; TRBD2 matches 7 bases. J gave up 5 bases and V 2 bases, and 9 bases lay outside the gene matches. Germline CDR1 and CDR2: LGHNA and YSLEER. The CDR3 extends over 15 amino acids. The CDR3 DNA reads TGCGCCAGCAGCCAACCGGGGGAGGGCCGCCACGAGCAGTACTTC. Translating gives CASSQPGEGRHEQYF.

This chain links TRBV27 with TRBJ2-3; TRBD2 might be the D (6 bases). The CDR3 is made up of 14 amino acids. Germline CDR1 and CDR2: MNHEY and SMNVEV (reference sequence). The V and J ends lost 4 bases and 6 bases respectively, with 14 bases between them. The CDR3 reads CASSYPGVSDTQYF. DNA for the CDR3: TGTGCCAGCAGTTATCCGGGAGTATCTGATACGCAGTATTTT.